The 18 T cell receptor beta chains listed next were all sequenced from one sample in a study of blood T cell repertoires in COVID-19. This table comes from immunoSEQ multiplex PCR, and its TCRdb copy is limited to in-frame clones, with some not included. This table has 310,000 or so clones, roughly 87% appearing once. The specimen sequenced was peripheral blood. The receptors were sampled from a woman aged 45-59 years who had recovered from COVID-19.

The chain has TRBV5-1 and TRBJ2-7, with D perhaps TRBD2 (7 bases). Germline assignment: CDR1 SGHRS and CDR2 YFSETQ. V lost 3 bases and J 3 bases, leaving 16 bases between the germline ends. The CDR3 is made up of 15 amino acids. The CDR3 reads CASSYSQGGGYEQYF. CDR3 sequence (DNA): TGCGCCAGCAGCTACTCACAGGGAGGGGGCTACGAGCAGTACTTC.

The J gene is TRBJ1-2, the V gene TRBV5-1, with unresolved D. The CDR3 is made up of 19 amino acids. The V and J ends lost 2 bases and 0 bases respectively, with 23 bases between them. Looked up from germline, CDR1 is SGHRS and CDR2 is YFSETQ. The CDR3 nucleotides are TGCGCCAGCAGCTTCAACAGACGGGGAATTGGGATAGCTAACTATGGCTACACCTTC. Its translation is CASSFNRRGIGIANYGYTF.

CDR3 sequence: CASGLGTGLYGYTF. DNA for the CDR3: TGTGCTAGTGGTTTGGGGACAGGCCTATATGGCTACACCTTC. The chain links TRBV12-5 to TRBJ1-2; TRBD1 matches 7 bases. J was trimmed by 5 bases and V by 1 base; bases with no gene match: 4. CDR1 is LGHNT and CDR2 is FRNRAP in the germline V gene. The CDR3 covers 14 residues.

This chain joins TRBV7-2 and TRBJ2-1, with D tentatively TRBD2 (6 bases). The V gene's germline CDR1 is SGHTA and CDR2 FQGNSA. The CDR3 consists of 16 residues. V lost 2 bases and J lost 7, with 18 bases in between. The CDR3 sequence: CASSLRVWGVGNEQFF. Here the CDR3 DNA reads TGTGCCAGCAGCTTACGGGTTTGGGGGGTAGGGAATGAGCAGTTCTTC.

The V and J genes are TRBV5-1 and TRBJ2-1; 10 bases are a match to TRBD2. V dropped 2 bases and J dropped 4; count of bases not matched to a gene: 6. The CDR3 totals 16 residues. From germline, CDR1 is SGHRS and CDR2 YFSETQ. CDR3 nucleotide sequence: TGCGCCAGCAGCTTCGTACTAGCGGGGCCGTACAATGAGCAGTTCTTC. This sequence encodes CASSFVLAGPYNEQFF.

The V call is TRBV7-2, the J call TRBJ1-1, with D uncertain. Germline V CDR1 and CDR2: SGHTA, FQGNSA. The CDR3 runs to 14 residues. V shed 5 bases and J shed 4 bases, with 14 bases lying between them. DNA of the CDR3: TGTGCCAGCAGCCGGGGAGGGAGTGTCACTGAAGCTTTCTTT. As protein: CASSRGGSVTEAFF.

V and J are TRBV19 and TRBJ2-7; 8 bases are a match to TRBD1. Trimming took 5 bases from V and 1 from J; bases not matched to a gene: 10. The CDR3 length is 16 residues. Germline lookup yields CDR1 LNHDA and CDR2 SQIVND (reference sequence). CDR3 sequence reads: CASSSRGTGRSYEQYF. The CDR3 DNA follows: TGTGCCAGTAGTTCCCGAGGGACAGGAAGATCCTACGAGCAGTACTTC.

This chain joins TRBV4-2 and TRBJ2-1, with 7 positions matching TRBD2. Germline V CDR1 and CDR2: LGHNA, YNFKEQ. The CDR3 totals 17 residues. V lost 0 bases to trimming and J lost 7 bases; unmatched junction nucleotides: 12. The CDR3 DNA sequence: TGTGCCAGCAGCCAAGACCCGGGGCTAGCGGTGGGGAATGAGCAGTTCTTC. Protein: CASSQDPGLAVGNEQFF.

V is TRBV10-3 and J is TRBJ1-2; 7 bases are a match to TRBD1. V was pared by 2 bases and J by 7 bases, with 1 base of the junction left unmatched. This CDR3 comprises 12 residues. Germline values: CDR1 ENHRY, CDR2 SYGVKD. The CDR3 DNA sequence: TGTGCCATCAGTGAGGACAGGGTTGGCTACACCTTC. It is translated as CAISEDRVGYTF.

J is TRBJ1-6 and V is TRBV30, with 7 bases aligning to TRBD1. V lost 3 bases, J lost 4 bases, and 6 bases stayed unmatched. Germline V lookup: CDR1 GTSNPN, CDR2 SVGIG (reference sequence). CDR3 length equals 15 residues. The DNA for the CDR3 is TGTGCCTGGAGGCACAGGGGCACTTATAATTCACCCCTCCACTTT. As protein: CAWRHRGTYNSPLHF.

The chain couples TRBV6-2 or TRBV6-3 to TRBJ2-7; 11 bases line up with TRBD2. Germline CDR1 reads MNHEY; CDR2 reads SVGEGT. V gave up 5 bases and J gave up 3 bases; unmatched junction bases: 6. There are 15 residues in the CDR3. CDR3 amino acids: CASSPMTSGNYEQYF. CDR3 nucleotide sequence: TGTGCCAGCAGTCCGATGACTAGCGGGAACTACGAGCAGTACTTC.

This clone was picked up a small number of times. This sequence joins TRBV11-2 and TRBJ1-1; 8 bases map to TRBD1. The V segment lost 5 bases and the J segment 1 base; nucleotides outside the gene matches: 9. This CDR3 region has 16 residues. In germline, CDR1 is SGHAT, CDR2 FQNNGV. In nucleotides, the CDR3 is TGTGCCAGCAGCCCCAGAAGGGACAGGCCGAACACTGAAGCTTTCTTT. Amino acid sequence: CASSPRRDRPNTEAFF.

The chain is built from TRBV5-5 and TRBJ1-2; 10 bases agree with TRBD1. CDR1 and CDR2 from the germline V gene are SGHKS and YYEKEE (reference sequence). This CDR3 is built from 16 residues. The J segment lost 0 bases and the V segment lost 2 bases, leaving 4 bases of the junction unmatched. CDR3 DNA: TGTGCCAGCAGCTTCGGGGACAGGGGAACTAACTATGGCTACACCTTC. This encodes CASSFGDRGTNYGYTF. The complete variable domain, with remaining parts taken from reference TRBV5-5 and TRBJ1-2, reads DAGVTQSPTHLIKTRGQQVTLRCSPISGHKSVSWYQQVLGQGPQFIFQYYEKEERGRGNFPDRFSARQFPNYSSELNVNALLLGDSALYLCASSFGDRGTNYGYTFGSGTRLTVV.

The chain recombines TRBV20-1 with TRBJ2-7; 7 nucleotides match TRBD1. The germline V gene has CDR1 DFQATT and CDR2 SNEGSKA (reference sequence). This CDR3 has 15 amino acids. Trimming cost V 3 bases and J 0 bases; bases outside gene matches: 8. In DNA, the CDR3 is TGCAGTGCTAGTCCCGGACAGGTTAACTCCTACGAGCAGTACTTC. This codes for CSASPGQVNSYEQYF.

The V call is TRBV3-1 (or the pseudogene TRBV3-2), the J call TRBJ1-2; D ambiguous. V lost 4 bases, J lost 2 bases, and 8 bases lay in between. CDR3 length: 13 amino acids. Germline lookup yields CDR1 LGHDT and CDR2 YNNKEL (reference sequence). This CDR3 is CASSPGLNYGYTF. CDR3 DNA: TGTGCCAGCAGCCCTGGACTGAACTATGGCTACACCTTC.

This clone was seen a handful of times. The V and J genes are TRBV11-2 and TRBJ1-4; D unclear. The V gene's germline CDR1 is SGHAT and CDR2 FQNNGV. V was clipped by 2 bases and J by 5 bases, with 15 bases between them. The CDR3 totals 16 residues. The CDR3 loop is CASSLLRRTRNEKLFF. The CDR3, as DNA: TGTGCCAGCAGCTTACTTCGGAGAACCCGGAATGAAAAACTGTTTTTT. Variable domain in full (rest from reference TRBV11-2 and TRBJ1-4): EAGVAQSPRYKIIEKRQSVAFWCNPISGHATLYWYQQILGQGPKLLIQFQNNGVVDDSQLPKDRFSAERLKGVDSTLKIQPAKLEDSAVYLCASSLLRRTRNEKLFFGSGTQLSVL.

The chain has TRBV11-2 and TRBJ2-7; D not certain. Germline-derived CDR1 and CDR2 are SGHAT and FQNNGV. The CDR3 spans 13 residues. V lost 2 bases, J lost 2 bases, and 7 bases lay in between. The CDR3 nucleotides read TGTGCCAGCAGCTTACCAGGAACCTACGAGCAGTACTTC. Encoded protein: CASSLPGTYEQYF.

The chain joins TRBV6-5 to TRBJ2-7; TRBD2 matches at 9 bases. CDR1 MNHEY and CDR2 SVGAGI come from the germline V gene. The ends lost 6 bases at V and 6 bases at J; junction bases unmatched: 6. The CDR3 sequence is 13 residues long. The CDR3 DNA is TGTGCCAGCAGCCTAGCGGGGTCTGGCGAGCAGTACTTC. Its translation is CASSLAGSGEQYF.